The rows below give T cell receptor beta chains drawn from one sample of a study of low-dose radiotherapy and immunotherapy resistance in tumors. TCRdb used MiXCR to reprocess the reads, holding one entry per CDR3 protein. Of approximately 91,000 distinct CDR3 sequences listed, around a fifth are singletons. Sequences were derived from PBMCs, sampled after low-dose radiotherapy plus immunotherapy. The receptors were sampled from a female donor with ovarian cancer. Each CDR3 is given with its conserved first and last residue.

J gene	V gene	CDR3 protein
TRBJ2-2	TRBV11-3	CASSSRSYTGELFF
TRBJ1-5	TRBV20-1	CSASRSGQPQHF
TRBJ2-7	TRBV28	CASNLAPHEQYF
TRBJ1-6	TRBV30	CAWSVRVRPVNSPLHF
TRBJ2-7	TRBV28	CASSLNGREQYF
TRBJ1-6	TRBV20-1	CSAPDTALSSYNSPLHF
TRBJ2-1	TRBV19	CASPHKVRTSGNEQFF
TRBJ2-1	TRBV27	CASMRGGSNEQFF
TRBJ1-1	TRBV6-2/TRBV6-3	CASSLDRGLEAFF
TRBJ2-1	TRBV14	CASSQAVRTLYNEQFF
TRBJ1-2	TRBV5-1	CASSYGAPPNYGYTF
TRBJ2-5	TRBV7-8	CASSRLAGYEGETQYF
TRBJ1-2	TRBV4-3	CASSQARRSYGYTF
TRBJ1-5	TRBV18	CASSPPGRRGDQPQHF
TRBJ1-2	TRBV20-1	CSAPRDGLNYGYTF
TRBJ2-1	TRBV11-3	CASSQGTVYNEQFF
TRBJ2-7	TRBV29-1	CSVGLAGGYEQYF
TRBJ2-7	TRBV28	CASSFAWGGLGSYEQYF
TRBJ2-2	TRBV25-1	CASSSTRGELFF
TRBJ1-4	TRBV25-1	CASSVTGRTNEKLFF
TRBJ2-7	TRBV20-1	CSANRASGADYEQYF
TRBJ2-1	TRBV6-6	CASSSGGVYNEQFF
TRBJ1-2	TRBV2	CASTRDRPNYGYTF
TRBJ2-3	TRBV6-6	CASSTQAGQGTDTQYF
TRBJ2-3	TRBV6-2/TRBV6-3	CASSYSKRTSTDTQYF
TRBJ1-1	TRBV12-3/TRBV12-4	CASSLGLGNMNTEAFF
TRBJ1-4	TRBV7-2	CASSLVGGEAEKLFF
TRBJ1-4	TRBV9	CASSAGQGEKLFF
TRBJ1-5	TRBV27	CASSLWGLNNQPQHF
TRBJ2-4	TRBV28	CASSLMSGFQYF
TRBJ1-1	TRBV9	CASTRGRGIVDTEAFF
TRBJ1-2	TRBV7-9	CASEKPRGVGYTF
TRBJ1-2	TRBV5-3	CASSLEGNYGYTF
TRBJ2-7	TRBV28	CASSLGSGGFSYEQYF
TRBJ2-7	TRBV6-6	CASSYGPHYEQYF
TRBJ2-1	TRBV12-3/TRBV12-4	CASSFPVSYNEQFF
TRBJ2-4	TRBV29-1	CSVRLALAKNIQYF
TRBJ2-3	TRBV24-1	CATSAPAGNTDTQYF
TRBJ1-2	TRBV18	CASSNQANRPGSYGYTF
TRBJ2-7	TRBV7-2	CASSITRGVTYEQYF
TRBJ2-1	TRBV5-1	CASSFWWEGPNNQQFF
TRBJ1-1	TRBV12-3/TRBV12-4	CASSSLTVRNTEAFF
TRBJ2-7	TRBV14	CASSHGGILQQYF
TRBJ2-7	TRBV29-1	CSVALFGSYEQYF
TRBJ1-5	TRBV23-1	CASSQSADPGSNQPQHF
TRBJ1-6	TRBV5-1	CASSLSQANSPLHF
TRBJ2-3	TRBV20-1	CSASIAGVGTDTQYF
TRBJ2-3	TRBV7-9	CVKRLTDTQYF
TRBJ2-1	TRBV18	CASSPLGLYHNEQFF
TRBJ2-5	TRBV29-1	CSGRTGELAQYF
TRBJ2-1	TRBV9	CASSVGGGPWNEQFF
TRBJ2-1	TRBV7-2	CASSWRHISYNEQFF
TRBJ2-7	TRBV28	CASTTRTRGWNEQYF
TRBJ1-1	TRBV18	CASSQKNTEAFF